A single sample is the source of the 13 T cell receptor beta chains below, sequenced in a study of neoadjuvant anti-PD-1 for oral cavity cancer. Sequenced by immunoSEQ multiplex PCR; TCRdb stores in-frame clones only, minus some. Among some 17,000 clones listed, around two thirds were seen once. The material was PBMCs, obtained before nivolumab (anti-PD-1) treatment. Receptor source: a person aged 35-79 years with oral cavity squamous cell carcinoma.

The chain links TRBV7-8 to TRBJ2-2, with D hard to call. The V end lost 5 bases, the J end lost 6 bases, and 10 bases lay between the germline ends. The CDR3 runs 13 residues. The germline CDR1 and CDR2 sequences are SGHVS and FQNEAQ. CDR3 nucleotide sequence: TGTGCCAGCAGCCCCTCGGTGGCCGGGGAGCTGTTTTTT. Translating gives CASSPSVAGELFF. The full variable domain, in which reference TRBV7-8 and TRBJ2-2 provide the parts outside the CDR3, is GAGVSQSPRYKVAKRGQDVALRCDPISGHVSLFWYQQALGQGPEFLTYFQNEAQLDKSGLPSDRFFAERPEGSVSTLKIQRTQQEDSAVYLCASSPSVAGELFFGEGSRLTVL.

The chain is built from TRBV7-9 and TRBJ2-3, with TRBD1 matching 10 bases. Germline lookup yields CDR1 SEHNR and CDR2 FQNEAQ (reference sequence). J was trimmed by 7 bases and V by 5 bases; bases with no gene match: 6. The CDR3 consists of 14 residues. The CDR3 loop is CASSPGTGANTQYF. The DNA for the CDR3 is TGTGCCAGCAGCCCCGGGACAGGGGCCAATACGCAGTATTTT.

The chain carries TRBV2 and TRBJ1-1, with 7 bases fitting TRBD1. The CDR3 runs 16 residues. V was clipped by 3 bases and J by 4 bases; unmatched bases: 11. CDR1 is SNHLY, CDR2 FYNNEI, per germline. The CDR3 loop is CASSETGSGEGTEAFF. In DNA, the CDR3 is TGTGCCAGCAGTGAGACAGGGTCGGGGGAAGGCACTGAAGCTTTCTTT.

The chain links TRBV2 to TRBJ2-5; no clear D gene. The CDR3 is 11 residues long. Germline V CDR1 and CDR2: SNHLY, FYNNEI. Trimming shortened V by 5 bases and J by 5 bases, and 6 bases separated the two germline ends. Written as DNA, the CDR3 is TGTGCCAGCAGTAATTTGGAGACCCAGTACTTC. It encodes CASSNLETQYF.

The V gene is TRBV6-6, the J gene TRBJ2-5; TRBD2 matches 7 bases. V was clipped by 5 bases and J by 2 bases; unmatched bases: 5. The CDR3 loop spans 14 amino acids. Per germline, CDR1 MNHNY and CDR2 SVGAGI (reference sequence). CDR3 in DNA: TGTGCCAGCAGTCGCACTAGCGTTCAAGAGACCCAGTACTTC. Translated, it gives CASSRTSVQETQYF.

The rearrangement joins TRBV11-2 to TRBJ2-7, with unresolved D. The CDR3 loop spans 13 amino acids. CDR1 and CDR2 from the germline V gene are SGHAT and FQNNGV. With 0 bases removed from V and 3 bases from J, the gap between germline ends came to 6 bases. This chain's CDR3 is CASSLEASYEQYF. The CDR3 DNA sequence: TGTGCCAGCAGCTTAGAAGCGAGCTACGAGCAGTACTTC.

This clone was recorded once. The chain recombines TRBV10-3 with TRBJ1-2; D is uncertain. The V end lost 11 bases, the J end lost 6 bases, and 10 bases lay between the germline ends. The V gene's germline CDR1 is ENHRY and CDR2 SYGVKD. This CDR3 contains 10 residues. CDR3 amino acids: CASGINGYTF. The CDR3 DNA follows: TGTGCCTCCGGGATCAATGGCTACACCTTC.

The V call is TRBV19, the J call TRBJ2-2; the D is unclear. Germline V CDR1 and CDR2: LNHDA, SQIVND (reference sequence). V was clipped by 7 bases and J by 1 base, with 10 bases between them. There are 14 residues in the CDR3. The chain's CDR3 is CASNDRLNTGELFF. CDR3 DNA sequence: TGTGCCAGTAATGACCGTTTGAACACCGGGGAGCTGTTTTTT. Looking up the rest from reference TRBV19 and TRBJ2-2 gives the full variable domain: DGGITQSPKYLFRKEGQNVTLSCEQNLNHDAMYWYRQDPGQGLRLIYYSQIVNDFQKGDIAEGYSVSREKKESFPLTVTSAQKNPTAFYLCASNDRLNTGELFFGEGSRLTVL.

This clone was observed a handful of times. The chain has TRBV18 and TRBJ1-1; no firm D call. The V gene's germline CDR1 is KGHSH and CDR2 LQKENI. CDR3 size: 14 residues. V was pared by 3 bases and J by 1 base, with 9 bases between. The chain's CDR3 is CASSPINTNTEAFF. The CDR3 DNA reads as TGTGCCAGCTCACCGATCAACACGAACACTGAAGCTTTCTTT.

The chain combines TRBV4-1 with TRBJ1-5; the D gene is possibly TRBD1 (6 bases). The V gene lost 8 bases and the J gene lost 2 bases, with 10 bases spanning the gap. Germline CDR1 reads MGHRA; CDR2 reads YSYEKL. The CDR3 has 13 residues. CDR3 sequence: CASGGQGNQPQHF. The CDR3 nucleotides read TGCGCCAGCGGGGGACAAGGCAATCAGCCCCAGCATTTT.

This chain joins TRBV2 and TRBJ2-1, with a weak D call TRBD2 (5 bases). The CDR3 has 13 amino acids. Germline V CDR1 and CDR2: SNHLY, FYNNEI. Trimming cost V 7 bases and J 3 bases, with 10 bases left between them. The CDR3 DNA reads TGTGCCAGCATACGCGCGGGCTACAATGAGCAGTTCTTC. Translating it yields CASIRAGYNEQFF.

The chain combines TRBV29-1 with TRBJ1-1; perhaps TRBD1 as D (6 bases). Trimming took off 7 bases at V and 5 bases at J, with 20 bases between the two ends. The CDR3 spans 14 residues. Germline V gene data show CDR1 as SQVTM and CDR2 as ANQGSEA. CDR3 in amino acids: CSAGGDFQGTEAFF. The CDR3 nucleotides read TGCAGCGCGGGGGGGGACTTCCAGGGGACTGAAGCTTTCTTT.

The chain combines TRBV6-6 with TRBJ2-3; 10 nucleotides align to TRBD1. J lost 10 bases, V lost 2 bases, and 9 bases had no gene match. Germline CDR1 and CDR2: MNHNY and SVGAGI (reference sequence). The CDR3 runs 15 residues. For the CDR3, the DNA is TGTGCCAGCAGTTACGCGGGGACAGGGGAGCCGGCGCAGTATTTT. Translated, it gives CASSYAGTGEPAQYF.